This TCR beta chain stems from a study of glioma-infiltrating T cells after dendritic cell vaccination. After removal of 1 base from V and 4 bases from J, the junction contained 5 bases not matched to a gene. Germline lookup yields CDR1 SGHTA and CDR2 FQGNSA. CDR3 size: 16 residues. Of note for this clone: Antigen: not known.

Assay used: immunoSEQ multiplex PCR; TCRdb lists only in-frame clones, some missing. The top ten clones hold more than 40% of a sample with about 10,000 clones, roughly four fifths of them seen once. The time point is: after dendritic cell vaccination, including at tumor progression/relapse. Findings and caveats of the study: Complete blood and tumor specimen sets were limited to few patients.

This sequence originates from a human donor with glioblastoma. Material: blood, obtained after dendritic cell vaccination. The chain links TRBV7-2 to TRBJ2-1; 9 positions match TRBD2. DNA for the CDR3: TGTGCCAGCAGCTTAGTTCGACTAGCGGTATACAATGAGCAGTTCTTC. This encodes CASSLVRLAVYNEQFF.